The 4 T cell receptor beta chains below were found in one sample sequenced in a study of control samples from healthy donors and cancer patients. Here immunoSEQ multiplex PCR was the method, and the copy in TCRdb shows in-frame clones only, minus some. The top ten hold around 12% of the sample, which has around 140,000 clones, 94% seen once. The sample consisted of blood. The receptors shown here come from a middle-aged man in good health.

The CDR3 DNA reads as TGTGCCACCAGCAGAGATCGAGGCAATATTGAAGCTTTCTTT. Amino acids: CATSRDRGNIEAFF. J is TRBJ1-1 and V is TRBV15; no clear D gene. Germline V CDR1 and CDR2: LNHNV, YYDKDF (reference sequence). This CDR3 comprises 14 residues. Between the trimmed V and J ends, which lost 0 bases and 7 bases, there was a span of 12 bases.

As to this clone: Mismatch with germline at one junction end may stem from a read error. The chain couples TRBV19 to TRBJ1-4; D not resolved. The CDR3 extends over 14 amino acids. CDR1 and CDR2 from the germline V gene are LNHDA and SQIVND (reference sequence). The CDR3 nucleotides read TGTGCCAGTAGTATCGGGGAAGAGAGGAGAAAAACTGTTTTT. Its translation: CASSIGEERRKTVF.

The chain has TRBV6-6 and TRBJ2-2, with 9 bases matching TRBD2. The CDR3 consists of 16 residues. The germline gives CDR1 MNHNY, CDR2 SVGAGI (reference sequence). Trimming at V came to 2 bases and at J to 4 bases, leaving 5 bases not matched to a gene. The CDR3 here is CASSYVRGGATGELFF. CDR3 nucleotide sequence: TGTGCCAGCAGTTACGTTCGCGGGGGGGCCACCGGGGAGCTGTTTTTT.

This chain connects TRBV20-1 to TRBJ1-1; D gene ambiguous. The ends were cut back, 6 bases at V and 6 bases at J, with 8 bases in the middle. There are 10 residues in the CDR3. Germline V CDR1 and CDR2: DFQATT, SNEGSKA (reference sequence). CDR3 DNA: TGCAGTGCCTCCCGTTCTGAAGCTTTCTTT. The encoded protein is CSASRSEAFF.